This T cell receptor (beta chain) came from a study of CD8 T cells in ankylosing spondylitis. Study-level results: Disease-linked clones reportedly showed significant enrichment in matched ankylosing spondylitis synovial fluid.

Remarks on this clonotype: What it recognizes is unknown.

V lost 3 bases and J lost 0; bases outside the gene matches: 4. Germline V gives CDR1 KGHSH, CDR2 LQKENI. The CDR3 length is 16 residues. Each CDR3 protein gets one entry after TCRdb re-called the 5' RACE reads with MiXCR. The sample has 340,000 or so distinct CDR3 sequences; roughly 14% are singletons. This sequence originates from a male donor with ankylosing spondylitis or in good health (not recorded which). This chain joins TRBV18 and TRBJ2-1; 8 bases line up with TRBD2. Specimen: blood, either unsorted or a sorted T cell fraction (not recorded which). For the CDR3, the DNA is TGTGCCAGCTCACCGGGCGGGGGGAGCTCCTACAATGAGCAGTTCTTC. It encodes CASSPGGGSSYNEQFF.